A single sample is the source of the 25 T cell receptor beta chains below, sequenced in a study of early T cells in non-severe SARS-CoV-2 infection (dated by TCRdb to about 2021). Libraries were built with 5' RACE. Sequenced on a NextSeq 500. The raw public data were reprocessed by TCRdb itself: fastp quality trimming at Q25, MiXCR clonotype calling, in-frame beta chains only. Rows are combined by CDR3 protein, so each entry shows the most common genes and DNA. This sample lists around 40,000 distinct CDR3 sequences; roughly 6.8% were detected once. The top ten constitute 24% of the sample. The sequenced sample was whole blood, obtained at baseline. The receptors shown here come from an adult who was a healthcare worker with PCR-confirmed SARS-CoV-2 infection or an uninfected control (not recorded which).

The gene calls are TRBV6-5 and TRBJ1-3, with 9 bases aligning to TRBD1. The CDR3 extends over 19 amino acids. CDR1 is MNHEY, CDR2 SVGAGI, per germline. The V and J ends lost 6 bases and 3 bases, in that order; junction bases with no gene match: 18. The CDR3 loop is CASSILPLGQGRVGNTIYF. The CDR3 DNA sequence: TGTGCCAGCAGCATACTCCCCCTGGGACAGGGAAGGGTTGGAAACACCATATATTTT.

The gene calls are TRBV20-1 and TRBJ2-7, with TRBD1 matching 7 bases. V shed 2 bases and J 1 base; nucleotides not matched to a gene: 5. The CDR3 has 14 amino acids. CDR1 is DFQATT and CDR2 is SNEGSKA in the germline V gene (reference sequence). CDR3 residues: CSARPWGQSYEQYF. For the CDR3, the DNA is TGCAGTGCTAGACCCTGGGGACAGTCCTACGAGCAGTACTTC.

This clonotype has more than one count but fewer than ten. Relative to the germline gene, one junction end is altered; a read error may explain this. Written as DNA, the CDR3 is TGCAGTGCTCGAGAAGCCCAGGGGGCCACTGAAGCTTTCTTT. Encoded protein: CSAREAQGATEAFF. The chain uses TRBV20-1 and TRBJ1-1, with 8 bases that match TRBD1. Germline V CDR1 and CDR2: DFQATT, SNEGSKA (reference sequence). The CDR3 has 14 amino acids.

This clonotype turned up a few times. This rearrangement joins TRBV6-1 to TRBJ1-5; 9 bases fit TRBD1. Germline lookup yields CDR1 MNHNS and CDR2 SASEGT. Trimming cost V 6 bases and J 4 bases; bases outside gene matches: 7. The CDR3 runs 15 residues. CDR3 sequence: CASSVTGGLNQPQHF. The CDR3 DNA sequence: TGTGCCAGCAGCGTAACAGGGGGCCTGAATCAGCCCCAGCATTTT.

This clonotype has just a few counts. The rearrangement joins TRBV6-1 to TRBJ2-7; 12 nucleotides line up with TRBD1. The germline V gene has CDR1 MNHNS and CDR2 SASEGT. CDR3 length: 15 residues. J was trimmed by 3 bases and V by 2 bases; bases with no gene match: 2. The CDR3 bases are TGTGCCAGCAGTGAACGGGACAGGGGGCTCTACGAGCAGTACTTC. Translating it yields CASSERDRGLYEQYF.

This clonotype was counted between two and nine times. This chain uses TRBV10-3 with TRBJ2-7; 9 nucleotides agree with TRBD1. V lost 6 bases, J lost 5 bases, and 11 bases stayed unmatched. This CDR3 has 15 amino acids. Looked up from germline, CDR1 is ENHRY and CDR2 is SYGVKD. The CDR3 is CAIREPGQGLHEQYF. Written as DNA, the CDR3 is TGTGCCATCAGAGAACCGGGACAGGGCTTACACGAGCAGTACTTC.

This clonotype has ten or more counts. The chain combines TRBV3-1 with TRBJ2-7, with TRBD1 matching 11 bases. This CDR3 has 16 residues. Germline CDR1 is LGHDT and CDR2 is YNNKEL (reference sequence). V lost 4 bases to trimming and J lost 5 bases; unmatched junction nucleotides: 10. CDR3 bases: TGTGCCAGCAGCCCGGCCTCGGGACAGGGGGTCCACGAGCAGTACTTC. Its protein product is CASSPASGQGVHEQYF.

In its sample, this clonotype was seen a few times. This chain connects TRBV11-2 to TRBJ2-1, with D unresolved. From germline, CDR1 is SGHAT and CDR2 FQNNGV. Between the trimmed V and J ends, which lost 2 bases and 0 bases, there was a span of 14 bases. CDR3 length: 17 amino acids. CDR3 coding DNA: TGTGCCAGCAGCTTAATTCTTAGCACGAGCTCCTACAATGAGCAGTTCTTC. Protein: CASSLILSTSSYNEQFF.

This clonotype was observed many times. V gene TRBV28 combines with J gene TRBJ1-1; 7 bases fit TRBD1. Trimming cost V 4 bases and J 5 bases; bases outside gene matches: 7. Germline CDR1 reads MDHEN; CDR2 reads SYDVKM. The CDR3 length is 14 residues. The CDR3 here is CASSSRQGWTEAFF. The CDR3 nucleotides are TGTGCCAGCAGTTCACGACAGGGTTGGACTGAAGCTTTCTTT.

This clonotype was recorded at least ten times. V usage is TRBV27 and J usage is TRBJ2-7; 11 positions match TRBD2. The CDR3 totals 17 residues. Germline CDR1 is MNHEY and CDR2 is SMNVEV (reference sequence). The junction had 9 bases not matched to a gene; V was cut back by 3 bases and J by 2 bases. The CDR3 reads CASSFKSGTSGTYEQYF. The CDR3 nucleotides are TGTGCCAGCAGTTTTAAGAGTGGGACTAGCGGTACCTACGAGCAGTACTTC.

V gene TRBV6-1 combines with J gene TRBJ1-2; no reliable D call. Trimming cost V 5 bases and J 4 bases, with 14 bases left between them. The CDR3 runs 14 residues. Germline loops: CDR1 MNHNS, CDR2 SASEGT. DNA for the CDR3: TGTGCCAGCAGTTCAAGAGGGATCAGCTATGGCTACACCTTC. It yields the protein CASSSRGISYGYTF.

The V call is TRBV6-5, the J call TRBJ2-3; D is ambiguous. CDR3 size: 15 residues. Germline values: CDR1 MNHEY, CDR2 SVGAGI. V shed 2 bases and J shed 0 bases, with 9 bases lying between them. The CDR3 DNA follows: TGTGCCAGCAGTTACGCTGGGTCTAGCACAGATACGCAGTATTTT. It translates to CASSYAGSSTDTQYF.

This clonotype was recorded many times. This chain uses TRBV5-8 with TRBJ1-1, with a tentative D call TRBD1 (6 bases). This CDR3 has 16 residues. Trimming took off 4 bases at V and 1 base at J, with 17 bases between the two ends. CDR1 is SGHTS, CDR2 YDEGEE, per germline. CDR3 nucleotides: TGTGCCAGCAGCGATTACACAGGGAGTTGGAACACTGAAGCTTTCTTT. This encodes CASSDYTGSWNTEAFF.

There are many counts of this clonotype. This chain connects TRBV12-2 to TRBJ2-7. TRBV12-2 is noted as a pseudogene. There are 16 residues in the CDR3. The DNA for the CDR3 is TGTGCAAGTCGCTTAGCGGGTAAGGACCGACGCTACGAGCAGTACTTC. Translating gives CASRLAGKDRRYEQYF.

This chain uses TRBV19 with TRBJ2-2; D is perhaps TRBD2 (6 bases). The CDR3 is 17 amino acids. The germline gives CDR1 LNHDA, CDR2 SQIVND (reference sequence). The V and J ends lost 3 bases and 0 bases respectively, with 14 bases between them. CDR3 coding DNA: TGTGCCAGTAGTATCCTCGTAGCGGTAACGAACACCGGGGAGCTGTTTTTT. This translates into CASSILVAVTNTGELFF.

J is TRBJ2-1 and V is TRBV7-8, with D perhaps matching TRBD1 (6 bases). Germline V gives CDR1 SGHVS, CDR2 FQNEAQ. This CDR3 comprises 15 residues. V dropped 4 bases and J dropped 9 bases, with 19 bases sitting between them. The chain's CDR3 is CASSSRLTGRAEQFF. DNA for the CDR3: TGTGCCAGCAGCTCCAGACTAACAGGGCGGGCTGAGCAGTTCTTC.

Many counts were recorded for this clonotype. This sequence joins TRBV20-1 and TRBJ1-5; D remains unclear. V shed 2 bases and J shed 7 bases, with 6 bases lying between them. CDR3 length equals 11 residues. Germline CDR1 DFQATT, CDR2 SNEGSKA (reference sequence). CDR3 region: CSARRLQPQHF. DNA for the CDR3: TGCAGTGCTAGACGGCTACAGCCCCAGCATTTT.

V usage is TRBV5-1 and J usage is TRBJ2-5, with D perhaps TRBD2 (6 bases). Germline assignment: CDR1 SGHRS and CDR2 YFSETQ. This CDR3 contains 14 residues. V gave up 0 bases and J gave up 2 bases, with 8 bases separating them. The CDR3 loop reads CASSLGGTQETQYF. In nucleotides, the CDR3 is TGCGCCAGCAGCTTGGGAGGGACTCAAGAGACCCAGTACTTC.

This clonotype was seen only a few times. This chain joins TRBV24-1 and TRBJ2-7, with TRBD2 as a possible D gene (5 bases). This CDR3 has 11 residues. V was shortened by 7 bases and J by 6 bases, with 9 bases between the two germline ends. Germline loops: CDR1 KGHDR, CDR2 SFDVKD. The CDR3 is CATSSAGEQYF. The CDR3 DNA is TGTGCCACCAGCTCGGCGGGCGAGCAGTACTTC.

This clonotype was counted only a few times. This sequence joins TRBV7-9 and TRBJ2-1, with a possible D match to TRBD1 (5 bases). The CDR3 contains 15 residues. Germline assignment: CDR1 SEHNR and CDR2 FQNEAQ (reference sequence). The V gene lost 1 base and the J gene lost 0 bases, with 7 bases spanning the gap. CDR3 region: CASSLGRGSYNEQFF. CDR3 nucleotides: TGTGCCAGCAGCTTAGGAAGGGGCTCCTACAATGAGCAGTTCTTC.

In this sample, this clonotype turned up many times. CDR3 bases: TGCAGCGTTGAAGAGGGCAGGGGCCAAGAGACCCAGTACTTC. Its translation: CSVEEGRGQETQYF. The J gene is TRBJ2-5, the V gene TRBV29-1, with D possibly matching TRBD1 (6 bases). V lost 0 bases, J lost 1 base, and 9 bases lay in between. The CDR3 is 14 amino acids. Looked up from germline, CDR1 is SQVTM and CDR2 is ANQGSEA. The full variable domain, its missing parts supplied by reference TRBV29-1 and TRBJ2-5, is SAVISQKPSRDICQRGTSLTIQCQVDSQVTMMFWYRQQPGQSLTLIATANQGSEATYESGFVIDKFPISRPNLTFSTLTVSNMSPEDSSIYLCSVEEGRGQETQYFGPGTRLLVL.

The DNA of the CDR3 is TGTGCCACCAGACCGGGACTCCGCCCAGATACGCAGTATTTT. This encodes CATRPGLRPDTQYF. The chain joins TRBV19 to TRBJ2-3; D possibly corresponds to TRBD2 (6 bases). The CDR3 consists of 14 residues. In germline, CDR1 is LNHDA, CDR2 SQIVND (reference sequence). V shed 10 bases and J shed 4 bases, with 18 bases lying between them.

The CDR3 region has the DNA TGTGCCACCAAGCCTTACACCAAAGCCTACGAGCAGTACTTC. Protein sequence: CATKPYTKAYEQYF. This sequence joins TRBV19 and TRBJ2-7; D gene uncertain. Per the germline V gene, CDR1 is LNHDA and CDR2 is SQIVND (reference sequence). The germline V and J ends were trimmed by 10 bases and 2 bases, with 18 bases remaining between them. CDR3 length equals 14 residues.

This clonotype has a handful of counts. The chain has TRBV28 and TRBJ2-7; D remains unclear. CDR1 is MDHEN, CDR2 SYDVKM, per germline. This CDR3 region has 13 residues. Trimming took 10 bases from V and 2 from J, leaving 15 bases between them. The CDR3 nucleotides read TGTGCCACCATTAACGAGGTTCCCTACGAGCAGTACTTC. This gives the protein CATINEVPYEQYF.

In its sample, this clonotype is medium-sized. The gene calls are TRBV20-1 and TRBJ1-1; D gene ambiguous. Trimming took 3 bases from V and 0 from J, leaving 11 bases between them. CDR3 length: 14 amino acids. Germline V CDR1 and CDR2: DFQATT, SNEGSKA (reference sequence). The chain's CDR3 is CSASQRQMNTEAFF. The CDR3 DNA sequence: TGCAGTGCTAGCCAACGTCAAATGAACACTGAAGCTTTCTTT.